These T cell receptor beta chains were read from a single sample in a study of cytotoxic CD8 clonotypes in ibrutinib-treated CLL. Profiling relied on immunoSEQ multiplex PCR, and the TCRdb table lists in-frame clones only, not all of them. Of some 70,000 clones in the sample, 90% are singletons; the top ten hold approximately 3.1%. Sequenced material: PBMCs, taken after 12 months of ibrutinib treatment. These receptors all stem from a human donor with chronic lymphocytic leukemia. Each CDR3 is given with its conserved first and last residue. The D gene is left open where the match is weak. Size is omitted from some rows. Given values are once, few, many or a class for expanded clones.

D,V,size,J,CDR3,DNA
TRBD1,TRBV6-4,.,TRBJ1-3,CASSVIQGAGNTIYF,TGTGCCAGCAGCGTTATACAGGGGGCTGGAAACACCATATATTTT
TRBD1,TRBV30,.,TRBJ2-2,CACGQGRNTGELFF,TGTGCCTGCGGACAGGGGAGGAACACCGGGGAGCTGTTTTTT
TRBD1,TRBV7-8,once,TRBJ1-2,CASSRGTAGYTF,TGTGCCAGCAGCCGGGGGACAGCTGGCTACACCTTC
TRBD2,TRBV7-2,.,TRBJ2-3,CASSFRREGDTQYF,TGTGCCAGCAGCTTTCGGCGGGAGGGTGACACGCAGTATTTT
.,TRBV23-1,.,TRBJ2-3,CAIPHPGGDRNCTDTQYF,TGCGCCATCCCTCACCCCGGAGGGGACCGTAATTGCACAGATACGCAGTATTTT
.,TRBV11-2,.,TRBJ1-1,CASSSAFTEAFF,TGTGCCAGCAGCTCAGCTTTCACTGAAGCTTTCTTT
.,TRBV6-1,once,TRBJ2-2,CASSYSGNTGELFF,TGTGCCAGCTCTTATAGCGGGAACACCGGGGAGCTGTTTTTT
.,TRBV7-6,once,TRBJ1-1,CASSSLPGDEAFF,TGTGCCAGCAGCTCCCTCCCGGGGGATGAAGCTTTCTTT
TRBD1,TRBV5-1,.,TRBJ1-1,CASSREGGRNTEAFF,TGCGCCAGCAGCCGTGAAGGGGGCCGGAACACTGAAGCTTTCTTT
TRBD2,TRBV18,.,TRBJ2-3,CASSPSSLAGGTDTQYF,TGTGCCAGCTCACCATCATCGCTAGCGGGAGGCACAGATACGCAGTATTTT
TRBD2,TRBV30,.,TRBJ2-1,CAWRTSGSKREQFF,TGTGCCTGGAGGACTAGCGGGAGTAAGAGGGAGCAGTTCTTC
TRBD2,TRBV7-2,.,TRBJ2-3,CASSFLRLAGNTDTQYF,TGTGCCAGCAGCTTCCTTCGACTAGCGGGAAACACAGATACGCAGTATTTT
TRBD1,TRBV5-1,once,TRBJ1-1,CASSLISTGGGTEAFF,TGCGCCAGCAGCCTAATATCCACAGGGGGCGGCACTGAAGCTTTCTTT
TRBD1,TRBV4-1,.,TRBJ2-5,CASSQARGPQETQYF,TGCGCCAGCAGCCAAGCGAGGGGGCCCCAAGAGACCCAGTACTTC
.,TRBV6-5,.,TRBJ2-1,CASRGTRYNEQFF,TGTGCCAGCAGGGGGACACGCTACAATGAGCAGTTCTTC
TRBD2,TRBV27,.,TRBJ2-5,CASTLLAGEMETQYF,TGTGCCAGCACCCTACTAGCGGGAGAGATGGAGACCCAGTACTTC
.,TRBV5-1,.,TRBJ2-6,CASSLVWGTGANVLTF,TGCGCCAGCAGCTTGGTGTGGGGTACTGGGGCCAACGTCCTGACTTTC
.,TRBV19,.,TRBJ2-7,CASSISVIREQYF,TGTGCCAGTAGTATAAGCGTCATTAGGGAGCAGTACTTC
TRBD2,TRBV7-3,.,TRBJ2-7,CASSLGLAGAREQYF,TGTGCCAGCAGCTTGGGGCTAGCGGGGGCTAGGGAGCAGTACTTC
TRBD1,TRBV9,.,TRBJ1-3,CASTLTGGRGNTIYF,TGTGCCAGCACCTTGACAGGGGGCCGGGGAAACACCATATATTTT
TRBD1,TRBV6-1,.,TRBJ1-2,CARKGDSANYGYTF,TGTGCCAGAAAGGGGGACAGCGCTAACTATGGCTACACCTTC
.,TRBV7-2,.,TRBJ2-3,CASSLRVVPDTQYF,TGTGCCAGCAGCCTCAGGGTAGTCCCAGATACGCAGTATTTT
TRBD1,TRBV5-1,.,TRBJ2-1,CASSSTGGNSYNEQFF,TGCGCCAGCAGCTCGACAGGGGGCAACTCCTACAATGAGCAGTTCTTC
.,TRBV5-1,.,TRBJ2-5,CASSAGEGLSETQYF,TGCGCCAGCAGCGCGGGCGAGGGGCTATCGGAGACCCAGTACTTC
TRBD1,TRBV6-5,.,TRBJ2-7,CASGRGFYEQYF,TGTGCCAGTGGCAGGGGGTTCTACGAGCAGTACTTC
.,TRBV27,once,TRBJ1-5,CASSLLGGNQPQHF,TGTGCCAGCAGTTTATTAGGGGGTAATCAGCCCCAGCATTTT
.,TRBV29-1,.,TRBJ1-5,CSAITGMGNQPQHF,TGCAGCGCTATAACAGGGATGGGAAATCAGCCCCAGCATTTT
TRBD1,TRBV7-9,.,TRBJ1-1,CASSEGTENTEAFF,TGTGCCAGCAGCGAGGGGACAGAGAACACTGAAGCTTTCTTT
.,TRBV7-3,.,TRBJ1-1,CASSLSLNTEAFF,TGTGCCAGCAGCCTATCCTTGAACACTGAAGCTTTCTTT
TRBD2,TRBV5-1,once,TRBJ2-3,CASSLGRGGSTDTQYF,TGCGCCAGCAGCTTGGGTAGGGGAGGGAGCACAGATACGCAGTATTTT
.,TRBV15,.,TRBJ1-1,CATSRDTLFRTEDTEAFF,TGTGCCACCAGCAGAGATACTTTGTTCAGGACAGAAGACACTGAAGCTTTCTTT
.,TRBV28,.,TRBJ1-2,CASSSEGYGYTF,TGTGCCAGCAGTTCGGAGGGGTATGGCTACACCTTC
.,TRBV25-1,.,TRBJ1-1,CASSKKAGTMNTEAFF,TGTGCCAGCAGCAAAAAGGCAGGTACAATGAACACTGAAGCTTTCTTT
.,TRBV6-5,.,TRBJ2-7,CASSWTYPGSEQYF,TGTGCCAGCAGTTGGACTTATCCGGGTTCCGAGCAGTACTTC
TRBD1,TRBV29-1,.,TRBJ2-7,CSVKVQGANEQYF,TGCAGCGTTAAGGTACAGGGGGCAAACGAGCAGTACTTC
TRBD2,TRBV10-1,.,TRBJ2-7,CASSASGTHEQYF,TGCGCCAGCAGTGCTAGCGGGACCCACGAGCAGTACTTC
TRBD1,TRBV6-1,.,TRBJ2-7,CASSEAMGQGGYEQYF,TGTGCCAGCAGTGAAGCGATGGGACAGGGAGGGTACGAGCAGTACTTC
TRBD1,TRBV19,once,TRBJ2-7,CASSIRDRPLEQYF,TGTGCCAGTAGTATTAGGGACAGACCCCTGGAGCAGTACTTC
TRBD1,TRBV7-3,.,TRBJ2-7,CASSPLPGGTYEQYF,TGTGCCAGCAGTCCTCTTCCAGGGGGTACCTACGAGCAGTACTTC
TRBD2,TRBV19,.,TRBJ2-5,CASKLLAGETQYF,TGTGCCAGTAAACTACTAGCGGGAGAGACCCAGTACTTC
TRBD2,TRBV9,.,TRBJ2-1,CASSAGRTSGSSYNEQFF,TGTGCCAGCAGCGCAGGCCGGACTAGCGGTAGCTCCTACAATGAGCAGTTCTTC
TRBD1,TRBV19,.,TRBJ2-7,CASGFQGDRFDEQYF,TGTGCCAGTGGCTTCCAGGGGGACCGATTCGACGAGCAGTACTTC
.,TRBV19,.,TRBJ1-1,CASSKQATEAFF,TGTGCCAGTAGTAAACAGGCGACTGAAGCTTTCTTT
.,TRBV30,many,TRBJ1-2,CAWSVYRQNYGYTF,TGTGCCTGGAGTGTATATCGACAGAACTATGGCTACACCTTC
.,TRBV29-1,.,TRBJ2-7,CSVAAPGSGGRRGEQYF,TGCAGCGTTGCCGCGCCGGGGTCGGGGGGCCGACGTGGCGAGCAGTACTTC
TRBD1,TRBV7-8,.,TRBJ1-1,CASSSSTGTGPFNTEAFF,TGTGCCAGCAGCTCCTCCACCGGGACAGGGCCCTTTAACACTGAAGCTTTCTTT
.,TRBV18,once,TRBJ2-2,CASHDRTNTGELFF,TGTGCCAGTCACGACAGAACGAACACCGGGGAGCTGTTTTTT
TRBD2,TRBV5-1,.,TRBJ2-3,CASSRGSSGRAADTQYF,TGCGCCAGCAGCCGGGGCTCTAGCGGGAGGGCCGCGGATACGCAGTATTTT
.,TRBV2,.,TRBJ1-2,CATSGKVNYGYTF,TGTGCCACTTCAGGGAAGGTGAACTATGGCTACACCTTC
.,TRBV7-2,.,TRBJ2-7,CASSLDWASEQYF,TGTGCCAGCAGCTTAGACTGGGCCAGCGAGCAGTACTTC
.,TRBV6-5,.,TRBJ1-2,CASSFGFWDYGYTF,TGTGCCAGCAGTTTCGGCTTTTGGGACTATGGCTACACCTTC
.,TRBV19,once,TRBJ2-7,CASSTRTLSYEQYF,TGTGCCAGTAGTACACGGACACTTTCCTACGAGCAGTACTTC
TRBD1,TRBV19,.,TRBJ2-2,CASSPGQGREGGTGELFF,TGTGCCAGTAGTCCGGGACAGGGTAGAGAGGGCGGCACCGGGGAGCTGTTTTTT
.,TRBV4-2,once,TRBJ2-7,CASSASSGSGSYEQYF,TGTGCCAGCAGCGCGTCGTCCGGGAGTGGGTCGTACGAGCAGTACTTC
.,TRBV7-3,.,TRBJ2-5,CASSSSSWARGTQYF,TGTGCCAGCAGCTCGAGTAGCTGGGCTCGCGGGACCCAGTACTTC
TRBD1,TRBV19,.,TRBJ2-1,CASSPDRGLVADNEQFF,TGTGCCAGTAGTCCGGACAGGGGGCTGGTAGCGGACAATGAGCAGTTCTTC
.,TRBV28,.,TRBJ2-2,CAIRKSFIAGELFF,TGTGCCATCAGAAAGAGCTTTATCGCCGGGGAGCTGTTTTTT
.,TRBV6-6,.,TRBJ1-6,CASSYRAGGASSPLHF,TGTGCCAGCAGTTACAGGGCCGGGGGGGCCAGTTCACCCCTCCACTTT
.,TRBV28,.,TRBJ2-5,CASSLRGPRTVQETQYF,TGTGCCAGCAGTTTAAGAGGTCCCCGGACAGTCCAAGAGACCCAGTACTTC
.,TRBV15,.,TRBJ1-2,CATSRDYGVAYGYTF,TGTGCCACCAGCAGAGATTATGGCGTCGCCTATGGCTACACCTTC